These 14 T cell receptor beta chains were all obtained from the same sample, sequenced in a study of cytomegalovirus exposure and HLA in healthy donors. The PCR used 60 Vbeta and 13 Jbeta primers. Only in-frame clones appear in the TCRdb table, and some are missing; sequencing was by immunoSEQ multiplex PCR. The repertoire includes about 130,000 clones, roughly 85% of them detected once, and 6% to 7.5% sits in the top ten. Material for sequencing was PBMCs. The receptor source for this set is a man between 40 and 49 years old in good health and CMV-seropositive.

This clone was observed a single time. The chain recombines TRBV19 with TRBJ1-2; 10 bases map to TRBD1. The CDR3 consists of 13 residues. Per the germline V gene, CDR1 is LNHDA and CDR2 is SQIVND (reference sequence). Trimming removed 5 bases from V and 6 bases from J; junction bases left unmatched: 3. CDR3: CASSPGTGDGYTF. The DNA of the CDR3 is TGTGCCAGTAGTCCCGGGACAGGGGATGGCTACACCTTC.

The chain links TRBV6-5 to TRBJ2-5; TRBD1 matches 7 bases. V dropped 8 bases and J dropped 2; count of bases not matched to a gene: 11. CDR1 and CDR2 from the germline V gene are MNHEY and SVGAGI. The CDR3 spans 15 residues. The CDR3 here is CASQRNRGGQETQYF. CDR3 nucleotide sequence: TGTGCCAGCCAACGAAACAGGGGCGGGCAAGAGACCCAGTACTTC.

V gene TRBV5-8 combines with J gene TRBJ2-7; 11 bases are a match to TRBD1. The germline gives CDR1 SGHTS, CDR2 YDEGEE. The CDR3 contains 16 residues. With V trimmed by 4 bases and J by 4 bases, 10 bases remained unmatched. CDR3 in amino acids: CASSQGTGGPWYEQYF. For the CDR3, the DNA is TGTGCCAGCAGCCAGGGGACAGGGGGGCCTTGGTACGAGCAGTACTTC.

V and J are TRBV11-2 and TRBJ2-1; maybe TRBD2 (6 bases). CDR1 and CDR2 (germline): SGHAT, FQNNGV. Trimming removed 4 bases from V and 0 bases from J, with 19 bases in between. This CDR3 is 18 amino acids long. CDR3 sequence (DNA): TGTGCCAGCAGCTCCCGCGGGGCGGGAAAGCTCTCCTACAATGAGCAGTTCTTC. Amino acids: CASSSRGAGKLSYNEQFF.

The V gene is TRBV9, the J gene TRBJ2-5; possibly TRBD1 for D (6 bases). Germline CDR1 is SGDLS and CDR2 is YYNGEE. Trimming stripped 0 bases from V and 3 bases from J, with 12 bases between. This CDR3 is built from 15 residues. For the CDR3, the DNA is TGTGCCAGCAGCGTAGTCGGGACACTAAAAGAGACCCAGTACTTC. Amino acid sequence: CASSVVGTLKETQYF.

The chain carries TRBV20-1 and TRBJ1-1, with a possible D match to TRBD1 (6 bases). The germline CDR1 and CDR2 sequences are DFQATT and SNEGSKA (reference sequence). The CDR3 consists of 11 residues. The V end was cut by 8 bases, the J end by 5 bases, with 12 bases between. The CDR3 region is CSPGAGTEAFF. For the CDR3, the DNA is TGCAGTCCAGGGGCTGGGACTGAAGCTTTCTTT.

About this clone: Other DNA sequences from this sample encode an identical CDR3 as well. The rearrangement uses TRBV5-1 and TRBJ2-3; the D gene is possibly TRBD1 (6 bases). Between the trimmed V and J ends, which lost 3 bases and 1 base, there was a span of 9 bases. Germline V gives CDR1 SGHRS, CDR2 YFSETQ. This CDR3 has 14 amino acids. Here the CDR3 reads CASSSTGGTDTQYF. The CDR3 bases are TGCGCCAGCAGCTCGACAGGAGGCACAGATACGCAGTATTTT. Full variable domain (rest looked up from reference TRBV5-1 and TRBJ2-3): KAGVTQTPRYLIKTRGQQVTLSCSPISGHRSVSWYQQTPGQGLQFLFEYFSETQRNKGNFPGRFSGRQFSNSRSEMNVSTLELGDSALYLCASSSTGGTDTQYFGPGTRLTVL.

The chain has TRBV6-1 and TRBJ2-7, with D uncertain. The CDR3 totals 14 residues. Germline V gives CDR1 MNHNS, CDR2 SASEGT. Deletions cut 7 bases from V and 3 bases from J, with 16 bases between. CDR3 coding DNA: TGTGCCAGCACCAAGACTGGCGGAAACTACGAGCAGTACTTC. It specifies CASTKTGGNYEQYF.

This rearrangement joins TRBV7-9 to TRBJ2-2, with 8 bases identical to TRBD1. Germline assignment: CDR1 SEHNR and CDR2 FQNEAQ (reference sequence). The CDR3 runs to 16 residues. V was clipped by 5 bases and J by 0 bases; unmatched bases: 5. The CDR3 nucleotides read TGTGCCAGCAGCGAAAGACAGGGGCCGAACACCGGGGAGCTGTTTTTT. Translated: CASSERQGPNTGELFF. Filled out from reference TRBV7-9 and TRBJ2-2, the complete variable domain reads DTGVSQNPRHKITKRGQNVTFRCDPISEHNRLYWYRQTLGQGPEFLTYFQNEAQLEKSRLLSDRFSAERPKGSFSTLEIQRTEQGDSAMYLCASSERQGPNTGELFFGEGSRLTVL.

The chain couples TRBV30 to TRBJ2-3, with 7 bases aligning to TRBD2. In germline, CDR1 is GTSNPN, CDR2 SVGIG (reference sequence). There are 14 residues in the CDR3. The J segment lost 6 bases and the V segment lost 0 bases, leaving 6 bases of the junction unmatched. The CDR3 DNA reads TGTGCCTGGAGTGTTGGGGGAGGGAGTGATACGCAGTATTTT. Its protein is CAWSVGGGSDTQYF.

The gene calls are TRBV11-2 and TRBJ2-7; TRBD2 agrees at 8 bases. The CDR3 spans 15 residues. Germline V lookup: CDR1 SGHAT, CDR2 FQNNGV. The trim removed 1 base at V and 3 bases at J, leaving 5 bases unmatched. The CDR3 DNA is TGTGCCAGCAGCTTAGGGGCCGGGACTAGCTACGAGCAGTACTTC. The encoded protein is CASSLGAGTSYEQYF.

This clone showed up just once. The gene calls are TRBV5-1 and TRBJ2-5; TRBD1 matches 11 bases. The better agreement between TRBJ2-7 and the DNA end casts doubt on the J call. This CDR3 region has 14 residues. Germline-derived CDR1 and CDR2 are SGHRS and YFSETQ. This CDR3 is CASSRGQGALEQYF. The CDR3 DNA is TGCGCCAGCAGCAGAGGACAGGGGGCCCTCGAGCAGTACTTC.

The chain employs TRBV7-9 and TRBJ1-1; weak D call: TRBD1 (6 bases). V dropped 6 bases and J dropped 3 bases, with 17 bases sitting between them. Per germline, CDR1 SEHNR and CDR2 FQNEAQ (reference sequence). The length of the CDR3 is 15 residues. The CDR3 nucleotides read TGTGCCAGCAGTTTTGACGGGACAAGTTACACTGAAGCTTTCTTT. Translating it yields CASSFDGTSYTEAFF.

This clone was picked up one time. The chain joins TRBV7-2 to TRBJ2-7; TRBD1 matches 8 bases. Trimming removed 4 bases from V and 0 bases from J; junction bases left unmatched: 2. The germline V gene has CDR1 SGHTA and CDR2 FQGNSA. This CDR3 contains 14 residues. DNA of the CDR3: TGTGCCAGCAGCTCGGACAGGGTCTCCTACGAGCAGTACTTC. Its translation: CASSSDRVSYEQYF.